What follows describes a single T cell receptor (beta chain). Its antigen is as yet unknown. Alongside a J-beta primer mix, a sample-barcoded 5' primer served in a second PCR lasting 7 to 11 cycles. MiXCR, applied by TCRdb to the 5' RACE reads, yields one record per CDR3 protein. The sample lists about 1.6 million distinct CDR3 sequences, roughly 32% occurring once. The data belong to a study of blood T cells in healthy people across ages. Germline V gene sequence: CDR1 MNHEY, CDR2 SMNVEV (reference sequence). The junction had 3 bases not matched to a gene; V was cut back by 3 bases and J by 5 bases. CDR3 length equals 13 residues. Study outcomes and limitations: The diversity estimates, figures obtained from one million T cells, were considered underestimates. Age advanced and TCR beta diversity per million T cells fell, roughly linearly. Greater diversity and more naive CD4+ cells were seen in long-lived donors than in aged donors.

The origin of this receptor is a woman aged 25 to 39 in good health. The sample consisted of blood. The V gene is TRBV27, the J gene TRBJ2-7; 8 bases agree with TRBD2. The CDR3 DNA is TGTGCCAGCAGTTTGCGGACTAGCAACGAGCAGTACTTC. It codes for CASSLRTSNEQYF.